This is a list of T cell receptor beta chains from one sample in a study of graft-versus-host responses after intestinal transplantation. Generated by immunoSEQ multiplex PCR, the TCRdb table keeps only in-frame clones and is missing some. This repertoire shows roughly 110,000 clones, about 92% found once; its top ten account for 0.95% to 1.5%. These receptors have no known antigen. The specimen was unstimulated CD8+ T cells sorted from spleen or lymph node cells, collected before transplant. Receptors were obtained from a human donor who was the organ donor for an intestinal transplant. CDR3s include the opening cysteine and the closing phenylalanine or tryptophan. D genes are given only for firm matches. Clone size is not always given. Where it is, it says once, few, many or a class for expanded clones.

TRBD1,TRBJ1-1,.,TRBV5-8,TGTGCCAGCAGCTTTACAGGGGGGGGAACTGAAGCTTTCTTT,CASSFTGGGTEAFF
.,TRBJ2-2,.,TRBV25-1,TGTGCCAGCAGTGAATGGGACGTTATCACCGGGGAGCTGTTTTTT,CASSEWDVITGELFF
.,TRBJ1-5,.,TRBV19,TGTGCCAGTAGTATCAGGGTTGGGGGTTCGAATCAGCCCCAGCATTTT,CASSIRVGGSNQPQHF
TRBD1,TRBJ2-3,.,TRBV27,TGTGCCAGCAGTCTCGACAGGGATGGTGGCACAGATACGCAGTATTTT,CASSLDRDGGTDTQYF
TRBD2,TRBJ2-2,.,TRBV14,TGTGCCAGCAGCCCTTTAGCGGGGACCGGGGAGCTGTTTTTT,CASSPLAGTGELFF
TRBD2,TRBJ2-5,.,TRBV7-9,TGTGCCAGCAGCTTCGGACTAGCGGGAGTCGAGACCCAGTACTTC,CASSFGLAGVETQYF
.,TRBJ2-7,.,TRBV4-1,TGCGCCAGCAGCCAAGAATATTCCTCGAGGGAGCAGTACTTC,CASSQEYSSREQYF
.,TRBJ1-5,.,TRBV5-4,TGTGCCAGCAGCTCCGGGGGGCATCAGCCCCAGCATTTT,CASSSGGHQPQHF
TRBD1,TRBJ1-5,.,TRBV27,TGTGCCAGCAGTTTCTCCGGGACAGGGCGATGGCCCCAGCATTTT,CASSFSGTGRWPQHF
.,TRBJ1-5,.,TRBV2,TGTGCCAGCAGTGAAGGGGGCTATAGCAATCAGCCCCAGCATTTT,CASSEGGYSNQPQHF
.,TRBJ2-5,.,TRBV4-1,TGCGCCAGCAGCCAAGCGTCAGGGCAAGAGACCCAGTACTTC,CASSQASGQETQYF
.,TRBJ2-3,.,TRBV27,TGTGCCAGCACCTTAGGGGGGACAGATACGCAGTATTTT,CASTLGGTDTQYF
TRBD2,TRBJ2-7,.,TRBV5-1,TGCGCCAGCAGCTTAATTAGCGGGAGTGCCTACGAGCAGTACTTC,CASSLISGSAYEQYF
TRBD1,TRBJ2-1,.,TRBV7-2,TGTGCCAGCAGCTTAGTCCAGGACAGGGGTAAAGGGGACAATGAGCAGTTCTTC,CASSLVQDRGKGDNEQFF
TRBD1,TRBJ1-2,.,TRBV6-6,TGTGCCAGCAGTGGACAGGGAAGTCGGCGCTATGGCTACACCTTC,CASSGQGSRRYGYTF
.,TRBJ2-4,.,TRBV27,TGTGCCAGCAGTTTTTCCGCTCTTACAGCCAAAAACATTCAGTACTTC,CASSFSALTAKNIQYF
.,TRBJ2-1,.,TRBV27,TGTGCCAGCAGTTTCACGGTAAGCTCCTACAATGAGCAGTTCTTC,CASSFTVSSYNEQFF
TRBD2,TRBJ2-1,.,TRBV4-2,TGTGCCAGCAGCCAAGTCTTGGGGACTAGATATATCAATGAGCAGTTCTTC,CASSQVLGTRYINEQFF
.,TRBJ2-5,.,TRBV6-6,TGTGCCAGCAGTTACTCTGGGGGTCGGGGGACCCAGTACTTC,CASSYSGGRGTQYF
.,TRBJ2-7,.,TRBV7-2,TGTGCCAGCAGCTTACGGTCAACAGGGAGGGGACTTTACGAGCAGTACTTC,CASSLRSTGRGLYEQYF
.,TRBJ2-1,.,TRBV30,TGTGCCTGGAGCGCCCCATACGAGCAGTTCTTC,CAWSAPYEQFF
.,TRBJ2-7,.,TRBV27,TGTGCCAGCAGTCCAGGGGGGGTGATCTACGAGCAGTACTTC,CASSPGGVIYEQYF
TRBD1,TRBJ1-1,.,TRBV28,TGTGCCAGCAGTTGGATAGGGACAGATGACATGAACACTGAAGCTTTCTTT,CASSWIGTDDMNTEAFF
TRBD2,TRBJ2-5,.,TRBV15,TGTGCCACCAGTCCTAGCGGGAGATGGGAGACCCAGTACTTC,CATSPSGRWETQYF
.,TRBJ1-2,.,TRBV6-5,TGTGCCAGCAGTTACTTTGGGGGTTCCTTCTATGGCTACACCTTC,CASSYFGGSFYGYTF
.,TRBJ2-5,.,TRBV7-9,TGTGCCAGCAGCTTAGGTGGGCGGAAAGAGACCCAGTACTTC,CASSLGGRKETQYF
.,TRBJ2-3,.,TRBV19,TGTGCCACAAGACTAGGGGATACGCAGTATTTT,CATRLGDTQYF
TRBD2,TRBJ2-1,once,TRBV5-4,TGTGCCAGCAGCCCCTGGGCTAGCGGGGGATTGGATGAGCAGTTCTTC,CASSPWASGGLDEQFF
.,TRBJ2-7,.,TRBV21-1,TGTGCCAGCAGCAACCGGTCAGATCCCCCCTACGAGCAGTACTTC,CASSNRSDPPYEQYF
.,TRBJ1-1,few,TRBV10-3,TGTGCCATCAGTGGGGAGGGGAGTTGGACGGCTTTCTTT,CAISGEGSWTAFF
TRBD2,TRBJ2-1,.,TRBV5-6,TGTGCCAGCAGCGGAGGACTAGTGATGGTGACTGAGCAGTTCTTC,CASSGGLVMVTEQFF
TRBD1,TRBJ1-2,.,TRBV19,TGTGCCAGTAGTCCCGGGACAGGGTATGGCTACACCTTC,CASSPGTGYGYTF
.,TRBJ1-1,few,TRBV5-6,TGTGCCAGCAGCTCCGGACAACAAGCTTTCTTT,CASSSGQQAFF
TRBD1,TRBJ2-7,.,TRBV19,TGTGCCAGTAGCGCCGGGACAGGGGAGTACGAGCAGTACTTC,CASSAGTGEYEQYF
TRBD2,TRBJ2-1,.,TRBV4-1,TGCGCCAGCAGCCAAGAGGGCGGGAGGGCTTGGAATGAGCAGTTCTTC,CASSQEGGRAWNEQFF
.,TRBJ1-3,.,TRBV5-4,TGTGCCAGCAGCTTGGGGGCTGGAAACACCATATATTTT,CASSLGAGNTIYF
.,TRBJ1-2,.,TRBV7-9,TGTGCCAGCAGCGGGGGCCTGGCGGGACGGGATGGCTACACCTTC,CASSGGLAGRDGYTF
.,TRBJ2-3,.,TRBV18,TGTGCCAGCTCACCAGACAGGACGTTCACAGATACGCAGTATTTT,CASSPDRTFTDTQYF
.,TRBJ2-1,.,TRBV11-2,TGTGCCAGCAGGGCAGGGGGGTATGGCAATGAGCAGTTCTTC,CASRAGGYGNEQFF
.,TRBJ1-1,.,TRBV5-6,TGTGCCAGCAGCTTGATGACAGCGAACACTGAAGCTTTCTTT,CASSLMTANTEAFF
.,TRBJ1-2,.,TRBV7-9,TGTGCCAGCAGCTTTTTAGCGGGGGACTATGGCTACACCTTC,CASSFLAGDYGYTF
.,TRBJ2-1,.,TRBV27,TGTGCCAGCAGTTTCCACGCCAATGAGCAGTTCTTC,CASSFHANEQFF
.,TRBJ2-5,few,TRBV5-1,TGCGCCAGCAGCCTCACAGGGTACCAAGAGACCCAGTACTTC,CASSLTGYQETQYF
.,TRBJ1-2,.,TRBV7-6,TGTGCCAGCAGCCCTGGTGGTGGGCTACTCTATGGCTACACCTTC,CASSPGGGLLYGYTF
TRBD2,TRBJ2-3,.,TRBV9,TGTGCCAGCAGCCTTCGGGTAGCGGGAGCAACATATACGCAGTATTTT,CASSLRVAGATYTQYF